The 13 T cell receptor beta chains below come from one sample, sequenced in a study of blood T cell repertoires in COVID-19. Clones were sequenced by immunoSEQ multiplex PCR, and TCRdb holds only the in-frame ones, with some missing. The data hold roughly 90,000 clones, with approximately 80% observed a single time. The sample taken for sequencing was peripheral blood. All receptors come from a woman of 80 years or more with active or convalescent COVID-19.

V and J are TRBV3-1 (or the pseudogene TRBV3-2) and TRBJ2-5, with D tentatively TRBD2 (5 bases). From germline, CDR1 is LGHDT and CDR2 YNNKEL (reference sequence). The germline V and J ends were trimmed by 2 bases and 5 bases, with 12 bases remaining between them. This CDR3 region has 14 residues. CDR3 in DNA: TGTGCCAGCAGCCAAAGGTCTAGCCGGGAGACCCAGTACTTC. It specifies CASSQRSSRETQYF.

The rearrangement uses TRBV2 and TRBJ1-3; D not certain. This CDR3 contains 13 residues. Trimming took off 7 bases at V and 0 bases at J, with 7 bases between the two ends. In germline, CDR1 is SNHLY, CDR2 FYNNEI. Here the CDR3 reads CASNTDSGNTIYF. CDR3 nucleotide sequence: TGTGCCAGCAATACAGACTCTGGAAACACCATATATTTT.

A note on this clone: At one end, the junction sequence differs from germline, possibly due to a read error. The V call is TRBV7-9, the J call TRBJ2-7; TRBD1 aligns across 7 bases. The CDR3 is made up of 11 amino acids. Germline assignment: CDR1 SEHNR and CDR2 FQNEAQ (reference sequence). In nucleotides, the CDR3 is TGTGCCAGCAGCAACTGGACAGGATCGCACTTC. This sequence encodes CASSNWTGSHF.

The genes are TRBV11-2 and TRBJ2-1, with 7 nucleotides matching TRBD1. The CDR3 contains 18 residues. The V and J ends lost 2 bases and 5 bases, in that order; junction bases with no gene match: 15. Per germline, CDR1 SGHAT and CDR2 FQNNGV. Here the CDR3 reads CASSLPLGQASLHNEQFF. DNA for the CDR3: TGTGCCAGCAGCTTACCCTTAGGACAGGCCAGTTTACACAATGAGCAGTTCTTC.

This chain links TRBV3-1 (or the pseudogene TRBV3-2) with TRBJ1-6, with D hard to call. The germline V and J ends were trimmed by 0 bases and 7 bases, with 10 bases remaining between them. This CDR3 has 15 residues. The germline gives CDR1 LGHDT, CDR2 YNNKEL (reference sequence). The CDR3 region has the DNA TGTGCCAGCAGCCAAGATGTAGGGAGCAATTCACCCCTCCACTTT. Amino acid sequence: CASSQDVGSNSPLHF.

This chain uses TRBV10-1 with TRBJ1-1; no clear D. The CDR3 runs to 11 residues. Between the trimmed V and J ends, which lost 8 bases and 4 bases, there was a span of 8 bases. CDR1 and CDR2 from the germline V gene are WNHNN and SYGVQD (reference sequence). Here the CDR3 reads CASFRFTEAFF. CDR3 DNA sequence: TGCGCCAGCTTCAGGTTCACTGAAGCTTTCTTT.

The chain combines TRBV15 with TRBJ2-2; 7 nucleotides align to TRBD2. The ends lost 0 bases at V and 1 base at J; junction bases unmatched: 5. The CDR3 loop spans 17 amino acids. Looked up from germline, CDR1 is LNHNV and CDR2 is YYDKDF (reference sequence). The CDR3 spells CATSRDLAEKNTGELFF. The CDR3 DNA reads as TGTGCCACCAGCAGAGATCTAGCGGAAAAGAACACCGGGGAGCTGTTTTTT.

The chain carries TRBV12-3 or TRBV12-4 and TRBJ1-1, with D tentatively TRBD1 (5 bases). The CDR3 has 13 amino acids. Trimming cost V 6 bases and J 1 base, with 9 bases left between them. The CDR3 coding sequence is TGTGCCAGCAGCCGGGGGGGGAACACTGAAGCTTTCTTT. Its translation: CASSRGGNTEAFF.

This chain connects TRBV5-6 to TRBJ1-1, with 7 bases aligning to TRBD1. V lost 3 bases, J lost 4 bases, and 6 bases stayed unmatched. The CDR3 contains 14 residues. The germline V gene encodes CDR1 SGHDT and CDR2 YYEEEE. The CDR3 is CASSSDRVSTEAFF. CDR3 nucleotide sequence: TGTGCCAGCAGCTCAGACAGGGTGAGCACTGAAGCTTTCTTT.

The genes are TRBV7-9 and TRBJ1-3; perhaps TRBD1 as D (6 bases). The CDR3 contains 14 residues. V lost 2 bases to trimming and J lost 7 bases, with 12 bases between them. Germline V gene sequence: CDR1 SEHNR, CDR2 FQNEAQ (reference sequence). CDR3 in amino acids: CASSLPGQPNTIYF. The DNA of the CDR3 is TGTGCCAGCAGCTTACCAGGACAGCCCAACACCATATATTTT.

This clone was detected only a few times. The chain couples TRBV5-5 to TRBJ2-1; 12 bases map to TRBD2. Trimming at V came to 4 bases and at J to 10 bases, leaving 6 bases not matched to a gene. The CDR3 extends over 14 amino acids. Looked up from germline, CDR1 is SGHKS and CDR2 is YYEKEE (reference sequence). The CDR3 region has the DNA TGTGCCAGCAGCCTCGGACTAGCGGGGACAGAGCAGTTCTTC. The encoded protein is CASSLGLAGTEQFF. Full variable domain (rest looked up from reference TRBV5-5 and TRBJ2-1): DAGVTQSPTHLIKTRGQQVTLRCSPISGHKSVSWYQQVLGQGPQFIFQYYEKEERGRGNFPDRFSARQFPNYSSELNVNALLLGDSALYLCASSLGLAGTEQFFGPGTRLTVL.

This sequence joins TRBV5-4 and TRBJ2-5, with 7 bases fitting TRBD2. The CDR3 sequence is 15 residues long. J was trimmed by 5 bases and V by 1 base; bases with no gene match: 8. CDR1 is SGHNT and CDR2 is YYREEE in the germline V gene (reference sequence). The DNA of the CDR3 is TGTGCCAGCAGCTTGTGGGCGGGAGTAAGTGAGACCCAGTACTTC. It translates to CASSLWAGVSETQYF.

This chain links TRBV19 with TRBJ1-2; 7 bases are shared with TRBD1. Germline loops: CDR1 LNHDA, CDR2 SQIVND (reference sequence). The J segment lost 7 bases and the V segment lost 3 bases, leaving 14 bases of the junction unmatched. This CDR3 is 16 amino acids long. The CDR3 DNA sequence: TGTGCCAGTAGTATGGGGACCACAGGGGTTCTGGCTGGCTACACCTTC. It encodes CASSMGTTGVLAGYTF.